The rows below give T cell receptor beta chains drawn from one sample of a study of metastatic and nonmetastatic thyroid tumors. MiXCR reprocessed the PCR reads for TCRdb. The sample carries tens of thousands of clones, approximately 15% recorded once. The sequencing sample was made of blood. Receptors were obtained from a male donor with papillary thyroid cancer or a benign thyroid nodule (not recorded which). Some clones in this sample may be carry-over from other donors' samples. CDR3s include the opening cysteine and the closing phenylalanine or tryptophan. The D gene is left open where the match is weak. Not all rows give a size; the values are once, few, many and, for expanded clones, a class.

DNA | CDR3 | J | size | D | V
TGTGCCAGCAGCGCGGACTTAAGCTCCTACAATGAGCAGTTCTTC | CASSADLSSYNEQFF | TRBJ2-1 | many | - | TRBV9
TGTGCCAGCAGTCACCGCCTGTATCAGCCCCAGCATTTT | CASSHRLYQPQHF | TRBJ1-5 | few | - | TRBV6-5
TGTGCCAGCAGCCAAAGGACCGGGGGCGCGGGTGAAAAACTGTTTTTT | CASSQRTGGAGEKLFF | TRBJ1-4 | many | - | TRBV3-1
TGTGCCAGCAGCGTGTCGGTTTACCCGCCGAACACCGGGGAGCTGTTTTTT | CASSVSVYPPNTGELFF | TRBJ2-2 | - | - | TRBV9
TGTGCCAGCAGTTACTCGTACCAGGCGAACACCGGGGAGCTGTTTTTT | CASSYSYQANTGELFF | TRBJ2-2 | many | - | TRBV6-5
TGTGCCAGCAGCCGAAGGACGGGAGGGGGTGAAGCTTTCTTT | CASSRRTGGGEAFF | TRBJ1-1 | many | - | TRBV7-9
TGTGCCAGCAGCAACCGACAGAGTAGCCGGACTGAGCAGTTCTTC | CASSNRQSSRTEQFF | TRBJ2-1 | - | - | TRBV2
TGTGCCAGCAGGGACAGGCGGAACACTGAAGCTTTCTTT | CASRDRRNTEAFF | TRBJ1-1 | many | TRBD1 | TRBV27
TGTGCCAGCAGCCCAGGGGCTGTCCCTAATGAGCAGTTCTTC | CASSPGAVPNEQFF | TRBJ2-1 | many | - | TRBV7-2
TGCAGTGCTAGAGGGCTGAGCGGGAGTATTTACGATCAGTACTTC | CSARGLSGSIYDQYF | TRBJ2-7 | - | TRBD2 | TRBV20-1
TGCGCCAGCAGCTTGTATGCAGCAGCTAGCTCCTACGAGCAGTACTTC | CASSLYAAASSYEQYF | TRBJ2-7 | many | - | TRBV5-1
TGTGCCTGGATCCCAAGGGGATTATATGGCTACACCTTC | CAWIPRGLYGYTF | TRBJ1-2 | - | - | TRBV30
TGCGCCAGCAGTGAGTCTACAGGGGGCGGGGAGACCCAGTACTTC | CASSESTGGGETQYF | TRBJ2-5 | many | TRBD1 | TRBV10-2
TGTGCCAGCTCCTTGGGACAAGTGAACACTGAAGCTTTCTTT | CASSLGQVNTEAFF | TRBJ1-1 | - | - | TRBV18
TGTGCCAGCAGCTTAGTTGTCCCAGTGGGTACAGAGACCCAGTACTTC | CASSLVVPVGTETQYF | TRBJ2-5 | many | - | TRBV7-8
TGTGCCAGCAGTTTAGGTAGGGCCTACAATGAGCAGTTCTTC | CASSLGRAYNEQFF | TRBJ2-1 | - | - | TRBV28
TGTGCCAGCAGACCTCCGGGACCCAGGAACTACGAGCAGTACTTC | CASRPPGPRNYEQYF | TRBJ2-7 | medium-sized | - | TRBV11-2
TGCAGTGCTAGGCCGTCGAGGACCGGTAGTCCCAATCAGCCCCAGCATTTT | CSARPSRTGSPNQPQHF | TRBJ1-5 | many | - | TRBV20-1
TGTGCCAGCAGCCAGGCGACAGGGACTTGGGCTGAAGCTTTCTTT | CASSQATGTWAEAFF | TRBJ1-1 | many | TRBD1 | TRBV7-6
TGTGCCTGGAGTGGAGGACCTACCCCTAACGAGCAGTACTTC | CAWSGGPTPNEQYF | TRBJ2-7 | medium-sized | - | TRBV30
TGCAGTGCTAGAGATCCTAGCAGCCTCACAGATACGCAGTATTTT | CSARDPSSLTDTQYF | TRBJ2-3 | many | - | TRBV20-1
TGTGCCAGCAGCTTAGGCTACGGGAGTCTTGGAAACACCATATATTTT | CASSLGYGSLGNTIYF | TRBJ1-3 | many | - | TRBV11-1
TGTGCCAGCAGTTTGTATGGACTAGCGATCTTATACAATGAGCAGTTCTTC | CASSLYGLAILYNEQFF | TRBJ2-1 | many | TRBD2 | TRBV28
TGTGCCAGCAGCTTCTTCAGGGAGGACACTGAAGCTTTCTTT | CASSFFREDTEAFF | TRBJ1-1 | many | - | TRBV11-2
TGTGCCATCAGTGGGACAGGGGGGGAGGAGACCCAGTACTTC | CAISGTGGEETQYF | TRBJ2-5 | many | TRBD1 | TRBV10-3
TGTGCCACCAGTGATTTTGGGCCGGGGCCCCAAGAGACCCAGTACTTC | CATSDFGPGPQETQYF | TRBJ2-5 | many | - | TRBV24-1
TGCGCCAGCAGCTGGGGAATAGGAGTCTCTGGAAACACCATATATTTT | CASSWGIGVSGNTIYF | TRBJ1-3 | - | - | TRBV5-1
TGTGCCAGCAGCCTGACAGTGAACACTGAAGCTTTCTTT | CASSLTVNTEAFF | TRBJ1-1 | many | - | TRBV9
TGTGCGAGAAAGGGGGCCGCTCAGTACTTC | CARKGAAQYF | TRBJ2-4 | many | TRBD1 | TRBV7-3
TGCGCCAGCAGCGTCGACAGGGGCGAGCAGTACTTC | CASSVDRGEQYF | TRBJ2-7 | - | TRBD1 | TRBV5-1
TGTGCCAGCAGCCAAGTGTCGTTCCTAGCGGGAGTCGAGCAGTACTTC | CASSQVSFLAGVEQYF | TRBJ2-7 | many | TRBD2 | TRBV3-1
TGTGCCAGCAGTTTACTGACAGGGACGGGGGAGACCCAGTACTTC | CASSLLTGTGETQYF | TRBJ2-5 | many | TRBD1 | TRBV6-5
TGTGCCAGCAGTTTACTTCTCCGGAGGAACGAGCAGTACTTC | CASSLLLRRNEQYF | TRBJ2-7 | many | - | TRBV27
TGCAGTGCTCCTACCGGGACTCGAACCTACGAGCAGTACTTC | CSAPTGTRTYEQYF | TRBJ2-7 | many | - | TRBV20-1
TGTGCCAGCAGCGTAGTTGGTTACGCGAACACCGGGGAGCTGTTTTTT | CASSVVGYANTGELFF | TRBJ2-2 | many | - | TRBV9
TGTGCCAGCAGCTTGAGCGGTGAAAAACTGTTTTTT | CASSLSGEKLFF | TRBJ1-4 | many | - | TRBV5-6
TGTGCCAGCAGCTCCATAGAGACCCAGTACTTC | CASSSIETQYF | TRBJ2-5 | - | - | TRBV7-9
TGTGCCTGGAGTCCCCTGACAATCTCCTACGAGCAGTACTTC | CAWSPLTISYEQYF | TRBJ2-7 | many | - | TRBV30
TGCAGTGCCCCCGGGGAGTTCGAGCAGTACTTC | CSAPGEFEQYF | TRBJ2-7 | many | - | TRBV20-1
TGCGCCAGCAGCCTGCCCCCCTACTACGAGCAGTACTTC | CASSLPPYYEQYF | TRBJ2-7 | - | - | TRBV5-1
TGTGCCAGCCACGGTGAGGAGGACAGGGTCAATCAGCCCCAGCATTTT | CASHGEEDRVNQPQHF | TRBJ1-5 | many | TRBD1 | TRBV2
TGTGCCAGCAGCACGGACAGGGTGGGTGAGCAGTTCTTC | CASSTDRVGEQFF | TRBJ2-1 | many | TRBD1 | TRBV2
TGTGCCAGCAGCCCGACTCCTTACGAGCAGTACTTC | CASSPTPYEQYF | TRBJ2-7 | medium-sized | - | TRBV2
TGCAGTGCTGCCCGGGCACAGCTCCAAGAGACCCAGTACTTC | CSAARAQLQETQYF | TRBJ2-5 | - | - | TRBV20-1
TGTGCCAGCAGTGGGTCCTGGGCTAATGAAAAACTGTTTTTT | CASSGSWANEKLFF | TRBJ1-4 | many | - | TRBV6-1
TGTGCCTGGAGTGAATCAGGGGATGGCTACACCTTC | CAWSESGDGYTF | TRBJ1-2 | - | - | TRBV30
TGTGCCAGCAGCGCAGACAGCGCGAGGAACACCATATATTTT | CASSADSARNTIYF | TRBJ1-3 | many | - | TRBV9
TGCAGTGCTAGAGAGCCGGTACGGAGCTCCTACGAGCAGTACTTC | CSAREPVRSSYEQYF | TRBJ2-7 | many | - | TRBV20-1
TGTGCCTGGAGTCGGTACTCTGGAAACACCATATATTTT | CAWSRYSGNTIYF | TRBJ1-3 | many | - | TRBV30
TGCGCCAGCAGCCCTGGACAGGGTGGAGAAAAACTGTTCTTT | CASSPGQGGEKLFF | TRBJ1-4 | - | TRBD1 | TRBV5-1
TGTGCCAGCAACCCGGGAGCAAAGGTGTCCTACGAGCAGTACTTC | CASNPGAKVSYEQYF | TRBJ2-7 | many | - | TRBV2
TGTGCCAGCAGCTTAGACTTTCCGGGACAGGGGGCTGACGAGCAGTACTTC | CASSLDFPGQGADEQYF | TRBJ2-7 | many | TRBD1 | TRBV11-1
TGTGCCAGCAAAGAAAGCGGGGACAGCTCCTACGAGCAGTACTTC | CASKESGDSSYEQYF | TRBJ2-7 | few | - | TRBV2